The rows below give T cell receptor beta chains drawn from one sample of a study of beta chain features in type 1 diabetes. Assay: immunoSEQ multiplex PCR; the TCRdb copy retains only in-frame clones and omits some. The sample has about 660,000 clones, about an eighth seen once. The sample consisted of naive CD4+ T cells from blood. Receptors were obtained from a man aged 18-30 years with type 1 diabetes. Each CDR3 is given with its conserved first and last residue. A D gene is named only where the DNA matches it firmly. The listing skips clone size in some rows; elsewhere it reads once, few, many or a size class.

abundance,d_gene,j_gene,v_gene,CDR3nt,CDR3aa
few,-,TRBJ2-3,TRBV30,TGTGCCTGGAGTCCGCTGGGGGGGCTGAGACACACAGATACGCAGTATTTT,CAWSPLGGLRHTDTQYF
few,-,TRBJ2-2,TRBV2,TGTGCCAGCAGACCCGGACTTAAGCACACCGGGGAGCTGTTTTTT,CASRPGLKHTGELFF
-,-,TRBJ1-1,TRBV25-1,TGTGCCAGCTCAAGCCAGGGCAGGGGCACTGAAGCTTTCTTT,CASSSQGRGTEAFF
few,-,TRBJ1-2,TRBV7-2,TGTGCCAGCAGCTTTGGGGAACAACCGTCCTATGGCTACACCTTC,CASSFGEQPSYGYTF
-,-,TRBJ2-3,TRBV20-1,TGCTCGTCCTGGGGAGATACGCAGTATTTT,CSSWGDTQYF
-,-,TRBJ2-3,TRBV10-3,TGTGCCATCAGGGATGGACATGCTTTACAGGATACGCAGTATTTT,CAIRDGHALQDTQYF
-,TRBD1,TRBJ1-2,TRBV5-4,TGTGCCAGCAGCTTACAGGGGAACTATGGCTACACCTTC,CASSLQGNYGYTF
-,TRBD2,TRBJ2-5,TRBV4-3,TGCGCCAGCAGCCAAGAGGTGGGACTAACCGAGACCCAGTACTTC,CASSQEVGLTETQYF
-,-,TRBJ2-7,TRBV7-9,TGTGCCAGCAGCACCGGAACTCACTCGCTTACGGGGGAGCAGTACTTC,CASSTGTHSLTGEQYF
-,TRBD2,TRBJ2-1,TRBV30,TGTGCCTGGAGTGTACAGAGGGTCCTACTAGCGGGGGGAGCGAATGAGCAGTTCTTC,CAWSVQRVLLAGGANEQFF
-,-,TRBJ1-1,TRBV7-9,TGTGCCAGCAGCGTAGGGGACGGGGACACTGAAGCTTTCTTT,CASSVGDGDTEAFF
few,TRBD1,TRBJ1-2,TRBV28,TGTGCCAGCAGTTCTCCGGGACAGGGGAACTATGGCTACACCTTC,CASSSPGQGNYGYTF
few,TRBD1,TRBJ1-1,TRBV10-3,TGTGCCATCGGACGACAGGGATCGAACACTGAAGCTTTCTTT,CAIGRQGSNTEAFF
few,-,TRBJ1-2,TRBV20-1,TGCAGTGATTCCAGGGTCGACTTC,CSDSRVDF
few,TRBD2,TRBJ2-1,TRBV9,TGTGCCAGCAGCCTCAAGGGACTACACAATGAGCAGTTCTTC,CASSLKGLHNEQFF
few,-,TRBJ2-1,TRBV27,TGTGCCAGCAGTTTGTCGAGTTTTAGCAATGAGCAGTTCTTC,CASSLSSFSNEQFF
few,-,TRBJ2-7,TRBV7-2,TGTGCCAGCAGCTTAGGACGGATTCCCTACGAGCAGTACTTC,CASSLGRIPYEQYF
-,TRBD1,TRBJ1-1,TRBV5-1,TGCGCCAGCCGAGCGGCATCAGGGGGTTACACTGAAGCTTTCTTT,CASRAASGGYTEAFF
-,TRBD2,TRBJ2-3,TRBV27,TGTGCCAGCAGTTGGGGCGGGGGTGGAGATACGCAGTATTTT,CASSWGGGGDTQYF
-,-,TRBJ2-3,TRBV7-2,TGTGCCAGCAGCCAGGGGGGGCTTACCACAGATACGCAGTATTTT,CASSQGGLTTDTQYF
few,-,TRBJ1-2,TRBV5-6,TGTGCCAGCAGCTTTCAGGGTGGTGGCCCATCGATTAACTATGGCTACACCTTC,CASSFQGGGPSINYGYTF
few,TRBD1,TRBJ2-7,TRBV9,TGTGCCAGCAGCCCGAGAGGACAGGGGACCTACGAGCAGTACTTC,CASSPRGQGTYEQYF
-,-,TRBJ2-7,TRBV4-3,TGCGCCAGCAGCCAAGATGTCGCTGCGGCCTACGAGCAGTACTTC,CASSQDVAAAYEQYF
few,-,TRBJ2-1,TRBV7-9,TGTGCCAGCAGCTTAGCGGCGCGGAGCTCCTACAATGAGCAGTTCTTC,CASSLAARSSYNEQFF
-,-,TRBJ1-6,TRBV5-8,TGCGCCAGCAGCCAAGTTCGGGGCCTGAATTCACCCCTCCACTTT,CASSQVRGLNSPLHF
-,-,TRBJ2-2,TRBV7-9,TGTGCCAGCAGCCGAAGAGGGGCGAACACCGGGGAGCTGTTTTTT,CASSRRGANTGELFF
-,-,TRBJ1-6,TRBV4-3,TGCGCCAGCAGCCAGGGAGGGTATAATTCACCCCTCCACTTT,CASSQGGYNSPLHF
few,TRBD2,TRBJ2-2,TRBV7-2,TGTGCCAGCAGCTTAGTTAGCGGGGGGAACACCGGGGAGCTGTTTTTT,CASSLVSGGNTGELFF
-,TRBD2,TRBJ2-1,TRBV19,TGTGCCAGTAGTATAGCTTGGCTAGCGGGAGTAGTTTATGAGCAGTTCTTC,CASSIAWLAGVVYEQFF
few,-,TRBJ1-5,TRBV18,TGTGCCAGCTCACCCCAGGGGTTGAGGAATCAGCCCCAGCATTTT,CASSPQGLRNQPQHF
few,-,TRBJ1-6,TRBV30,TGTGCCTGGAGTGTGCCAGGGTCTGGTTCACCCCTCCACTTT,CAWSVPGSGSPLHF
few,-,TRBJ2-1,TRBV15,TGTGCCACCAGCTACGAGGGGGAGCAGTTCTTC,CATSYEGEQFF
-,-,TRBJ2-1,TRBV29-1,TGCAGCGTTGTTATAAGCTCCTACAATGAGCAGTTCTTC,CSVVISSYNEQFF
-,TRBD2,TRBJ2-1,TRBV29-1,TGCAGCGTTGAGGGTTTTGGGACTAGCGGGAGAAAGAGTATTAATGAGCAGTTCTTC,CSVEGFGTSGRKSINEQFF
few,-,TRBJ1-2,TRBV28,TGTGCCATCAACGTGAGTCCGGGTCCCGATGGCTACACCTTC,CAINVSPGPDGYTF
few,-,TRBJ2-7,TRBV28,TGTGCCAGCATGAGTCTTTACGAGCAGTACTTC,CASMSLYEQYF
-,-,TRBJ2-1,TRBV7-7,TGTGCTAGCAGCTTACGGGAAACGGGGGAGCAGTTCTTC,CASSLRETGEQFF
-,-,TRBJ2-2,TRBV20-1,TGCAGTGCTAGATACCGCGGGGAGCTGTTTTTT,CSARYRGELFF
-,-,TRBJ2-2,TRBV4-3,TGCGCCAGCAGCCAAGTCCCCGGTGGGTCCACCGGGGAGCTGTTTTTT,CASSQVPGGSTGELFF
-,TRBD2,TRBJ2-1,TRBV28,TGTGCCAGCACCATGGGAGGGAGCTCCTACAATGAGCAGTTCTTC,CASTMGGSSYNEQFF
-,-,TRBJ2-2,TRBV5-1,TGCGCCAGCAGTTCGTTTGGATCGAACACCGGGGAGCTGTTTTTT,CASSSFGSNTGELFF
-,-,TRBJ1-4,TRBV30,TGTGCTTGGGGACTCGGGGGAGGGAAACTGTTTTTT,CAWGLGGGKLFF
-,TRBD1,TRBJ1-1,TRBV13,TGTGCCAGCAGCCTTACAGGGGGCACTGAAGCTTTCTTT,CASSLTGGTEAFF
-,-,TRBJ2-5,TRBV6-8,TGTGCCAGCAGTTACGGGGGTCGGGAGACCCAGTACTTC,CASSYGGRETQYF
few,-,TRBJ1-1,TRBV7-3,TGTGCCAGCAGCTTAAGAGGCCCCCTGAACACTGAAGCTTTCTTT,CASSLRGPLNTEAFF
-,TRBD2,TRBJ2-1,TRBV9,TGTGCCAGCAGCGTAGGGGGCGGAGGGACTAGCGGAACCAATGAGCAGTTCTTC,CASSVGGGGTSGTNEQFF
-,-,TRBJ2-5,TRBV7-9,TGTGCCAGCAGCTTAGAAGCTGCCTGGGGGACCCAGTACTTC,CASSLEAAWGTQYF
-,-,TRBJ2-7,TRBV23-1,TGCGCCAGCAGTCTTAGGCAACCCCGGGGGGAGCAGTACTTC,CASSLRQPRGEQYF
few,-,TRBJ2-5,TRBV5-1,TGCGCCAGCAGCTTGGGCGGAGGGGTGACCCAAGAGACCCAGTACTTC,CASSLGGGVTQETQYF
-,-,TRBJ2-7,TRBV2,TGTGCCAGCAGTGGGATGAGAGGGGTGATATACGAGCAGTACTTC,CASSGMRGVIYEQYF
-,-,TRBJ2-3,TRBV2,TGTGCCAGCAGTAATACATACACAGATACGCAGTATTTT,CASSNTYTDTQYF
-,TRBD2,TRBJ2-3,TRBV10-3,TGTGCCATCACCGAGGGCGGGGGAGGAGATACGCAGTATTTT,CAITEGGGGDTQYF
few,TRBD2,TRBJ2-4,TRBV29-1,TGCAGCGTTGAGGGACTAGAGGAAAACATTCAGTACTTC,CSVEGLEENIQYF
-,TRBD1,TRBJ2-7,TRBV7-2,TGTGCCAGCAGCTTAGTAGTCTCGGGACAGGGCTACGAGCAGTACTTC,CASSLVVSGQGYEQYF
few,TRBD1,TRBJ1-5,TRBV9,TGTGCCAGCAGCGTCGGACAGGGAGGGTCGGACCAGCCCCAGCATTTT,CASSVGQGGSDQPQHF